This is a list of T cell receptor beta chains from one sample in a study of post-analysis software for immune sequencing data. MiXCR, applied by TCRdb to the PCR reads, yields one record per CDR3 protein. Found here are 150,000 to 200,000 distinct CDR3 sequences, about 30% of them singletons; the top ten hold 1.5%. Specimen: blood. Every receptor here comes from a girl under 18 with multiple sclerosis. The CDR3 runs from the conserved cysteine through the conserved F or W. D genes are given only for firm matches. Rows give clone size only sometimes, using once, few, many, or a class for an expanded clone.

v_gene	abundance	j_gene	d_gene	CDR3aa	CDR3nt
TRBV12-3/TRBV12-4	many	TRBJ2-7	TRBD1	CASSLGTGPYEQYF	TGTGCCAGCAGTTTGGGGACAGGGCCATACGAGCAGTACTTC
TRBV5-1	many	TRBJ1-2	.	CASSLAPDSGGYTF	TGCGCCAGCAGCTTGGCCCCCGACAGTGGAGGCTACACCTTC
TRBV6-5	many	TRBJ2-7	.	CASTYRDEQYF	TGTGCCAGCACCTACAGGGACGAGCAGTACTTC
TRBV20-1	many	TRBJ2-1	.	CSARDTRSSRGSYNEQFF	TGCAGTGCTAGAGATACGAGGTCTAGCAGAGGCTCCTACAATGAGCAGTTCTTC
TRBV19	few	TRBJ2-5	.	CASSIALTETQYF	TGTGCCAGTAGTATAGCGCTGACGGAGACCCAGTACTTC
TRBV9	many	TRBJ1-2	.	CASSTPAGVGGYTF	TGTGCCAGCAGCACCCCAGCGGGGGTCGGGGGCTACACCTTC
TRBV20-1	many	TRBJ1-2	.	CSARDQRSGVGGYTF	TGCAGTGCTAGAGATCAGCGGAGTGGAGTTGGTGGCTACACCTTC
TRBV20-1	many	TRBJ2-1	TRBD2	CSARDRSGSQNEQFF	TGCAGTGCTAGAGATCGTAGCGGGAGCCAGAATGAGCAGTTCTTC
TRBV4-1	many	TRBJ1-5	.	CASSQLTGQNQPQHF	TGCGCCAGCAGCCAATTAACAGGGCAAAATCAGCCCCAGCATTTT
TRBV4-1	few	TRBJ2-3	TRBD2	CASRWTSGSDTQYF	TGCGCCAGCAGATGGACTAGCGGGTCTGATACGCAGTATTTT
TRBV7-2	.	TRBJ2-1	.	CASSLDVSGTEQFF	TGTGCCAGCAGCTTAGATGTCTCGGGGACGGAGCAGTTCTTC
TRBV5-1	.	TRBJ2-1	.	CASSPRLPTYNEQFF	TGCGCCAGCAGCCCCCGACTACCCACCTACAATGAGCAGTTCTTC
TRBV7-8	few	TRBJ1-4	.	CASSPGEGKMDEKLFF	TGTGCCAGCAGCCCTGGGGAGGGCAAGATGGATGAAAAACTGTTTTTT
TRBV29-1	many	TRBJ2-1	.	CSVEMQGGYNEQFF	TGCAGCGTTGAAATGCAGGGGGGCTACAATGAGCAGTTCTTC
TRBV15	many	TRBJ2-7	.	CATSRDPQYEQYF	TGTGCCACCAGCAGAGATCCTCAATACGAGCAGTACTTC
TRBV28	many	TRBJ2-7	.	CASSFVTRVRPLPYEQYF	TGTGCCAGCAGTTTCGTGACGCGGGTCCGCCCCCTCCCCTACGAGCAGTACTTC
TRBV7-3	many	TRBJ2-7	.	CASSLRGGDEQYF	TGTGCCAGCAGCCTCAGGGGTGGCGACGAGCAGTACTTC
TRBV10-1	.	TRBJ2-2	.	CASSEAGEGYTGELFF	TGCGCCAGCAGTGAGGCAGGGGAGGGATACACCGGGGAGCTGTTTTTT